This T cell receptor (beta chain) was obtained from a study of human T cells and chemical hapten exposure. Study overall: Per-sample TCR yields varied mainly from small pooled library volume differences.

Findings and limits, study-wide: TCRs at high frequency, those above 1 in 1000, did not change with DPC sensitization.

Unseparated into fractions, whole blood served as the source from which total RNA was extracted. This clonotype was counted a few times. No antigen is known for it. The CDR3 is made up of 13 amino acids. Trimming left V 4 bases short and J 2 bases short, with 8 bases between. Looked up from germline, CDR1 is KGHSH and CDR2 is LQKENI. Attachment of unique molecular identifiers to individual cDNA molecules was performed in the library. Study processing details: A typical sample had approximately 93,000 TCRs, with roughly 20,000 to 690,600 overall. TCRdb itself ran the reads through MiXCR, one entry per CDR3 protein. The V and J calls, along with clone size, are taken from TCRdb and not from the paper's own processing. The data contain around 120,000 distinct CDR3 sequences, approximately 9.3% of them singletons.

This clonotype was sampled from a human donor in good health. Some clones in this sample may be carry-over from other donors' samples. Sequencing input: whole blood. The chain joins TRBV18 to TRBJ1-2; D is ambiguous. In DNA form, the CDR3 reads TGTGCCAGCTCACAGAAACAAAACTATGGCTACACCTTC. Translation: CASSQKQNYGYTF.